The following is a T cell receptor (beta chain) sequence with its context. Its matching antigen is unknown. CDR1 and CDR2 from the germline V gene are MNHEY and SMNVEV (reference sequence). V was clipped by 5 bases and J by 4 bases, with 9 bases between them. The CDR3 sequence is 12 residues long. The data derive from a study of cytomegalovirus exposure and HLA in healthy donors. Findings of the study overall: Evidence from a later analysis indicated that most CMV-associated TCR beta chains looked HLA-restricted. Later analysis identified 17,000 or so TCR beta sequences associated with HLA alleles, using a false discovery rate threshold of 0.05. Further analysis, carried out later, found HLA-associated TCR beta chains more clonally expanded than equally common other chains. The authors reported that TCR beta sequences could predict HLA-A and HLA-B alleles. These predictions were accurate for most subjects in the first cohort.

PCR involved 60 Vbeta and 13 Jbeta primers. The table came from immunoSEQ multiplex PCR; TCRdb's copy has only in-frame clones and leaves some out. In the table there are approximately 150,000 clones, roughly four fifths of which are singletons. The sequenced sample consisted of PBMCs. This TCR was sampled from a girl aged 10 to 17 in good health and CMV-seropositive. This chain connects TRBV27 to TRBJ2-7, with D possibly TRBD1 on 5 matching bases. The CDR3 DNA follows: TGTGCCAGCAGTCTCAAGGGGTACGAGCAGTACTTC. The encoded protein is CASSLKGYEQYF.